This TCR beta chain was recorded in a study of blood T cell repertoires in COVID-19. Looking at the study overall: Collection of acute and convalescent COVID-19 samples took place in the United States, Italy and Spain. In each case, the material was cDNA or gDNA derived from T cells, B-cell-depleted T cells, or PBMCs.

Per the study methods: Amplification with reference gene primers provided the estimates of nucleated cell counts. The repertoire was sequenced with immunoSEQ multiplex PCR; TCRdb's copy has only in-frame clones and lacks some. V and J calls and clone size are given by that table; D and trimming were obtained from the DNA. The data show 75,000 to 90,000 clones, approximately 82% seen once. The sample consisted of peripheral blood. The source is a human donor in a cohort sampled during active COVID-19.

CDR3 DNA sequence: TGTGCCAGCAGTGTAGAAGGCAGGGAAATTACTAGCATACACAATGAGCAGTTCTTC. Residues: CASSVEGREITSIHNEQFF. The V gene is TRBV21-1, the J gene TRBJ2-1; the D segment call TRBD2 is taken from the table without a DNA check. TRBV21-1 is a known pseudogene. The CDR3 is 19 residues long.